This is a list of T cell receptor beta chains from one sample in a study of blood T cell repertoires in COVID-19. Assay used: immunoSEQ multiplex PCR; TCRdb lists only in-frame clones, some missing. Among roughly 230,000 clones listed, 88% were seen once. The sequenced sample consisted of peripheral blood. The receptor source for this set is a man aged 65-85 years with acute or convalescent COVID-19. The CDR3 runs from the conserved cysteine through the conserved F or W. A D gene is named only where the DNA matches it firmly.

>TRBD1|TRBJ2-7|TRBV7-8
CASSFRQGGEQYF
>TRBD1|TRBJ2-7|TRBV29-1
CSVDETGGHEQYF
>-|TRBJ1-2|TRBV3-1/TRBV3-2
CASSQARNYGYTF
>TRBD2|TRBJ2-5|TRBV15
CATSTLAGEQETQYF
>TRBD1|TRBJ1-4|TRBV5-1
CASSLAGTGGGEKLFF
>TRBD1|TRBJ2-6|TRBV18
CASSRGQGPSGANVLTF
>-|TRBJ2-7|TRBV7-2
CASSLDPGSSYEQYF
>TRBD2|TRBJ2-3|TRBV5-1
CASSWPLAGVRDTQYF
>-|TRBJ2-7|TRBV7-9
CASSALGGIRQYF
>TRBD2|TRBJ2-1|TRBV5-1
CASSQIVAGYNEQFF
>TRBD1|TRBJ1-3|TRBV5-8
CASSFRGNTIYF
>TRBD2|TRBJ2-3|TRBV30
CAWSQGGSSTDTQYF
>-|TRBJ2-7|TRBV5-1
CASSLIPGQTYEQYF
>-|TRBJ1-1|TRBV29-1
CSVLQSEAFF
>-|TRBJ2-1|TRBV9
CASSALLGEYNEQFF
>TRBD2|TRBJ2-1|TRBV12-3/TRBV12-4
CASRGLAYNEQFF
>TRBD1|TRBJ1-2|TRBV7-2
CASSVGTGRGYTF
>-|TRBJ1-1|TRBV28
CASSSRGTEAFF
>TRBD1|TRBJ2-7|TRBV6-5
CASSPPQGREQYF
>-|TRBJ2-1|TRBV27
CASSLYPDTWEQFF
>-|TRBJ1-1|TRBV27
CASSFEGVKVFF
>TRBD2|TRBJ2-2|TRBV3-1/TRBV3-2
CASSPYQGLAGTGELFF
>-|TRBJ1-6|TRBV3-1/TRBV3-2
CASSQATVNSPLHF
>TRBD1|TRBJ1-2|TRBV5-8
CASSFQPGGFNYGYTF
>-|TRBJ1-1|TRBV12-5
CASGPPRENTEAFF
>-|TRBJ1-5|TRBV6-6
CASSYSTAGSQPQHF
>TRBD1|TRBJ2-2|TRBV29-1
CSVAGYRGPTGELFF
>-|TRBJ1-5|TRBV19
CASSIQNWEQPQHF
>TRBD1|TRBJ2-1|TRBV15
CATTLGQGDYNEQFF
>TRBD2|TRBJ2-2|TRBV3-1/TRBV3-2
CASSQGTSGRATGELFF
>-|TRBJ2-4|TRBV28
CASSTGPTNIQYF
>-|TRBJ2-4|TRBV15
CATSSLAKNIQYF
>TRBD2|TRBJ2-7|TRBV28
CAILSGLGHEQYF
>TRBD1|TRBJ1-2|TRBV5-6
CASSPGTEVGYGYTF
>TRBD2|TRBJ2-7|TRBV7-6
CASGPGLVGEQYF
>TRBD2|TRBJ2-7|TRBV29-1
CSVGTSGYEQYF
>TRBD2|TRBJ2-3|TRBV10-2
CASRDVQLAGVSDTQYF
>TRBD2|TRBJ2-5|TRBV4-2
CASSPGVAGGRGETQYF
>TRBD1|TRBJ2-1|TRBV6-5
CASSLQGPEQFF
>-|TRBJ2-2|TRBV27
CASSLPPGAGELFF
>TRBD1|TRBJ2-1|TRBV7-2
CASSSDRGEYNEQFF
>-|TRBJ2-7|TRBV6-1
CASSENLAGNYEQYF
>TRBD1|TRBJ1-2|TRBV7-9
CASSLRTGLNYGYTF
>TRBD2|TRBJ2-2|TRBV30
CAWSGSGTNTGELFF
>TRBD1|TRBJ1-1|TRBV5-6
CASSYGQGDTEAFF
>TRBD2|TRBJ2-1|TRBV11-1
CASSSGLAGLVEQFF
>TRBD2|TRBJ2-5|TRBV18
CASSPGGETQYF
>-|TRBJ2-2|TRBV7-9
CASSSESGALLAGELFF
>-|TRBJ1-1|TRBV2
CASSRGHRDTEAFF
>TRBD2|TRBJ2-7|TRBV6-2/TRBV6-3
CASSLLAGGYEQYF
>-|TRBJ1-2|TRBV7-9
CASSFVVDGYTF
>TRBD1|TRBJ2-7|TRBV7-9
CASSLAGTAAYEQYF
>TRBD2|TRBJ2-1|TRBV30
CAWSELAGKSYNEQFF
>-|TRBJ1-1|TRBV2
CASSGTRLFTEAFF
>TRBD1|TRBJ2-2|TRBV5-1
CASSLGQGTGELFF